This TCR beta chain was documented in a study of T cell changes during pregnancy in multiple sclerosis. The CDR3 length is 17 residues. Germline V lookup: CDR1 WSHSY, CDR2 SAAADI. Trimming took 7 bases from V and 2 from J; bases not matched to a gene: 13. Assay: immunoSEQ multiplex PCR; the TCRdb copy retains only in-frame clones and omits some. The sample records around 56,000 clones, around nine tenths being singletons. The rearrangement uses TRBV10-2 and TRBJ2-1; 8 bases are shared with TRBD2. The sequence was collected from a female donor with multiple sclerosis, enrolled in a pregnancy study. The specimen comprised peripheral blood, sampled after pregnancy. CDR3 residues: CASKKLGTRGAYNEQFF. CDR3 coding DNA: TGCGCCAGCAAGAAGTTAGGGACGCGGGGGGCCTACAATGAGCAGTTCTTC.